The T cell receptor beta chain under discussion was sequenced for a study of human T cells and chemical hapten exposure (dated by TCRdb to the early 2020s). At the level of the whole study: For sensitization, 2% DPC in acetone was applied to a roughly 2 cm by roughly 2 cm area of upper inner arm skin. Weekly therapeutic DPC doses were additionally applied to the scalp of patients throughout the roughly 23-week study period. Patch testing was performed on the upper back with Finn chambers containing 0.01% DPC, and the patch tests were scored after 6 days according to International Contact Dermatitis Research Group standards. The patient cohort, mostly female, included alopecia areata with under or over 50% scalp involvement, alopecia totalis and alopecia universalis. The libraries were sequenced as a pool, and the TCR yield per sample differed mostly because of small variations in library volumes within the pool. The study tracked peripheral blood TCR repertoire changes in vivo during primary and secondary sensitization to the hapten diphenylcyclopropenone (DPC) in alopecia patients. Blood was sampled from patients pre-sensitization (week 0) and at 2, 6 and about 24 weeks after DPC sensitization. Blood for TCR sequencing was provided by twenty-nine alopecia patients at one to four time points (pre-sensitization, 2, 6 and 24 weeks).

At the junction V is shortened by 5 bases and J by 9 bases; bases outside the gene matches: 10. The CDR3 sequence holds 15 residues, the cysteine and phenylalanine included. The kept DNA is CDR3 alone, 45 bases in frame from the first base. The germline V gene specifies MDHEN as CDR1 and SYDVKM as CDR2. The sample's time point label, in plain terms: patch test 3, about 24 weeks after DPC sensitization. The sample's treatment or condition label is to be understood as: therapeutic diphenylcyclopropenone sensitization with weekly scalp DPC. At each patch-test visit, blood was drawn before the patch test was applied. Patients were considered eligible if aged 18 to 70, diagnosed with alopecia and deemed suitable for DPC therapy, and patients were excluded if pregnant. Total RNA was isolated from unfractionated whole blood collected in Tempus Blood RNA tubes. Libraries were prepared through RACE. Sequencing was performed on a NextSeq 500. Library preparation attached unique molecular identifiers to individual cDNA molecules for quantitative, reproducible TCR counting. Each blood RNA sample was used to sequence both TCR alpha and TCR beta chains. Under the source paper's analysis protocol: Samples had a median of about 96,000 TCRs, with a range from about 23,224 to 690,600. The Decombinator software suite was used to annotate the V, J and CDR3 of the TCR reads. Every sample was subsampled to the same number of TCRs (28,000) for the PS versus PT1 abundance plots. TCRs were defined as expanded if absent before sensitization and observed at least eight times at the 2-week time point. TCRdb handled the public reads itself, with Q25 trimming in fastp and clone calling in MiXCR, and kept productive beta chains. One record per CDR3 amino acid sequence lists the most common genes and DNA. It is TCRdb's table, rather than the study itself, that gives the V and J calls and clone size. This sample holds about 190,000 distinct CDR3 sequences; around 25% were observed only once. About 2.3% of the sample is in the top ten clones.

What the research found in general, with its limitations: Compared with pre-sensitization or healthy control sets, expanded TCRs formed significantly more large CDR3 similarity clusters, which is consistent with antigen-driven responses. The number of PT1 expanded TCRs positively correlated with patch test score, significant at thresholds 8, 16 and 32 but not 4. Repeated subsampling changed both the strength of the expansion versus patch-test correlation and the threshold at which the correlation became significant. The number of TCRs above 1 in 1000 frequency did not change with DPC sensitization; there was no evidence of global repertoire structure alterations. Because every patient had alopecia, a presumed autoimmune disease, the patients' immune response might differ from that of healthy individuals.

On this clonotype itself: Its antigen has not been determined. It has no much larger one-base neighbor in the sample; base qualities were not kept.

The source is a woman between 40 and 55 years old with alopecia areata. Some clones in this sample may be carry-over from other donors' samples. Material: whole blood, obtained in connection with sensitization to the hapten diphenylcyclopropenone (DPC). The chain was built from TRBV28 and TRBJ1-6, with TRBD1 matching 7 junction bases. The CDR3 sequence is CASSRQGFRGSPLHF. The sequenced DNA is TGTGCCAGCAGTCGACAGGGCTTTAGGGGTTCACCCCTCCACTTT.